The subject of this entry is one T cell receptor beta chain. Study processing details: From reference gene primer amplification, estimates of nucleated cell counts were derived. The table came from immunoSEQ multiplex PCR; TCRdb's copy has only in-frame clones and leaves some out. D and trimming were read from the DNA, whereas the V and J calls and clone size are those reported in that table. The repertoire holds about 200,000 clones, 86% seen once, with about 6% in the top ten. The entry originates in a study of blood T cell repertoires in COVID-19. Study information: T cells, B-cell-depleted T cells, or PBMCs provided the cDNA or gDNA that served as material.

Study members were between about 18 and 90 years old and lived in 24 US regions. With 4 bases clipped from V and 6 bases from J, the junction kept 8 bases outside the gene matches. The CDR3 runs 15 residues. In germline, CDR1 is SEHNR, CDR2 FQNEAQ (reference sequence). The gene calls are TRBV7-9 and TRBJ1-5, with 8 nucleotides matching TRBD1. The sequencing input was PBMCs or T cells enriched from blood (not recorded which). The source is a man aged 35-49 years with acute COVID-19. In DNA, the CDR3 is TGTGCCAGCAGCTATGGAGACAGGGGACTTCAGCCCCAGCATTTT. Residues: CASSYGDRGLQPQHF. The whole variable domain, filled in from reference TRBV7-9 and TRBJ1-5, reads DTGVSQNPRHKITKRGQNVTFRCDPISEHNRLYWYRQTLGQGPEFLTYFQNEAQLEKSRLLSDRFSAERPKGSFSTLEIQRTEQGDSAMYLCASSYGDRGLQPQHFGDGTRLSIL.